The rows below give T cell receptor beta chains drawn from one sample of a study of OX40 agonist ivuxolimab in advanced cancers. Assay used: immunoSEQ multiplex PCR; TCRdb lists only in-frame clones, some missing. The sample has fewer than 80,000 clones; 75% to 90% are singletons. The sample here was CD4+ or CD8+ T cells sorted from blood, taken in a trial of the OX40 agonist ivuxolimab. Receptors originate from an adult with an advanced solid tumor such as melanoma, head and neck, liver or kidney cancer. CDR3s include the opening cysteine and the closing phenylalanine or tryptophan. D genes are given only for firm matches. Clone size, where shown, is once, few, many, or a class for clones that have expanded.

J	V	size	D	DNA	CDR3
TRBJ2-7	TRBV6-1	medium-sized	TRBD2	TGTGCCAGCAGACTAGCGCCCTCCTACGAGCAGTACTTC	CASRLAPSYEQYF
TRBJ2-2	TRBV19	once	TRBD2	TGTGCCAGTATTAGGACTAGCGGGAGCATCGGGGAGCTGTTTTTT	CASIRTSGSIGELFF
TRBJ1-4	TRBV9	.	TRBD1	TGTGCCAGCAGCGAGGATTCACAGGGGCCGAATGAAAAACTGTTTTTT	CASSEDSQGPNEKLFF
TRBJ1-2	TRBV15	once	.	TGTGCCACCAGCAGAGATCCTGTGGGGAGAACCTATGGCTACACCTTC	CATSRDPVGRTYGYTF
TRBJ1-1	TRBV29-1	few	.	TGCAGCGTTGGCGGGGACACTGAAGCTTTCTTT	CSVGGDTEAFF
TRBJ1-1	TRBV7-9	.	TRBD1	TGTGCCAGCAGCCTACAGGGGGCTTTCACTGAAGCTTTCTTT	CASSLQGAFTEAFF
TRBJ2-6	TRBV5-1	.	.	TGCGCCAGCACCCCAGGTGGGGCCGGGGCCAACGTCCTGACTTTC	CASTPGGAGANVLTF
TRBJ1-2	TRBV19	.	TRBD1	TGTGCCAGTAGTATAAACGTAGGGACAGGGGGCGGCTACACCTTC	CASSINVGTGGGYTF
TRBJ2-7	TRBV7-2	.	TRBD2	TGTGCCAGCAGCTTAACCGGACTAGCGGGTTTCTCCTACGAGCAGTACTTC	CASSLTGLAGFSYEQYF
TRBJ2-6	TRBV19	.	.	TGTGCCAGCAGTATTTGGGACGGGAGCTCTGGGGCCAACGTCCTGACTTTC	CASSIWDGSSGANVLTF
TRBJ2-7	TRBV6-6	once	.	TGTGCCAGCAGACCTCTTCGAGGTAGTTACGAGCAGTACTTC	CASRPLRGSYEQYF
TRBJ2-7	TRBV7-9	.	.	TGTGCCAGCCAATCGTCGGGGCCCAGGGCGATGGAGCAGTACTTC	CASQSSGPRAMEQYF
TRBJ2-1	TRBV7-3	once	TRBD1	TGTGCCAGCAGCTTAAGGCCCGGGCAGGGGGCTTCCTACAATGAGCAGTTCTTC	CASSLRPGQGASYNEQFF
TRBJ2-3	TRBV19	.	TRBD1	TGTGCCAGTAGCAGGACAGGGAGTCGTACCAGCACAGATACGCAGTATTTT	CASSRTGSRTSTDTQYF
TRBJ2-3	TRBV10-3	.	TRBD2	TGTGCCATCAGTCCAAATGGACTAGCGGGGGCCAAAAGCACAGATACGCAGTATTTT	CAISPNGLAGAKSTDTQYF
TRBJ2-6	TRBV6-6	.	.	TGTGCCAGCAGTTACTCTCCCTCTGGGGCCAACGTCCTGACTTTC	CASSYSPSGANVLTF
TRBJ2-5	TRBV5-6	.	TRBD2	TGTGCCAGCAGCTTGGTGGTAGCGGGCCCAGCATACCAAGAGACCCAGTACTTC	CASSLVVAGPAYQETQYF
TRBJ2-1	TRBV13	.	TRBD2	TGTGCCAGCAGCTTCTACCGGGGGGGCTCCTACAATGAGCAGTTCTTC	CASSFYRGGSYNEQFF
TRBJ2-5	TRBV7-9	.	TRBD1	TGTGCCAGCAGCAAAGGGGACAGGCAAGAGACCCAGTACTTC	CASSKGDRQETQYF
TRBJ1-2	TRBV18	.	.	TGTGCCAGCTCCTTCGAGGGAGGGAACGGCTACACCTTC	CASSFEGGNGYTF
TRBJ1-4	TRBV6-5	.	.	TGTGCCAGCAGTTACCGGGCCCTTGAGGAACTGTTTTTT	CASSYRALEELFF
TRBJ1-1	TRBV5-6	.	.	TGTGCCAGCAGCTTTGGGGGAGCGATGAACACTGAAGCTTTCTTT	CASSFGGAMNTEAFF
TRBJ2-3	TRBV6-4	once	.	TGTGCCAGCAGTGTCGAGCAGGGCGCAGATACGCAGTATTTT	CASSVEQGADTQYF
TRBJ1-4	TRBV20-1	.	.	TGCAGTGCTAGACAGGGTGAAAAACTGTTTTTT	CSARQGEKLFF
TRBJ2-5	TRBV18	.	TRBD1	TGTGCCAGCTCACCACGGGACAGGGGTGGTGAGACCCAGTACTTC	CASSPRDRGGETQYF
TRBJ2-7	TRBV6-6	.	.	TGTGCCAGCACTCCCACTAGCAGCTACGAGCAGTACTTC	CASTPTSSYEQYF
TRBJ1-1	TRBV5-5	once	.	TGTGCCAGCAGTTCAATAAGGGGCGCTGAAGCTTTCTTT	CASSSIRGAEAFF
TRBJ1-2	TRBV9	.	.	TGTGCCAGCAGCCCCAACGTGGGATGGGAAAGGTCTGACTATGGCTACACCTTC	CASSPNVGWERSDYGYTF
TRBJ2-5	TRBV6-1	once	TRBD2	TGTGCCAGCAGTGTTTTAGCGGGAAGAGAGACCCAGTACTTC	CASSVLAGRETQYF
TRBJ1-5	TRBV4-1	once	.	TGCGCCAGCAGCCAAGAAGTGGGGTATGGCAATCAGCCCCAGCATTTT	CASSQEVGYGNQPQHF
TRBJ1-1	TRBV15	few	TRBD1	TGTGCCACCAGCAGACTTCGACAGGGGAACACTGAAGCTTTCTTT	CATSRLRQGNTEAFF
TRBJ1-1	TRBV4-3	.	.	TGCGCCAGCAGCCAAGATCTCGCCGGCACTGAAGCTTTCTTT	CASSQDLAGTEAFF
TRBJ1-2	TRBV7-2	few	.	TGTGCCAGCAGCTTAGATCCAGGGAGGGTGGCTGGCTACACCTTC	CASSLDPGRVAGYTF
TRBJ2-1	TRBV27	.	TRBD2	TGTGCCAGCAAGCGAGCGGGGGGGCACAATGAGCAGTTCTTC	CASKRAGGHNEQFF
TRBJ2-2	TRBV2	.	TRBD2	TGTGCCAGCAGCGGGAGGGGTACCGGGGAGCTGTTTTTT	CASSGRGTGELFF
TRBJ2-7	TRBV18	.	TRBD2	TGTGCCAGCTCACCACTTATAGCGGGGGCCCCCTATGAGCAGTACTTC	CASSPLIAGAPYEQYF
TRBJ2-7	TRBV6-5	few	TRBD2	TGTGCCAGCAGTTACGAGACTAGCGGGAGATACGAGCAGTACTTC	CASSYETSGRYEQYF
TRBJ1-5	TRBV27	.	.	TGTGCCAGCAGCCCTGGGTTCAGGAAAAATCAGCCCCAGCATTTT	CASSPGFRKNQPQHF
TRBJ2-7	TRBV7-9	.	TRBD2	TGTGCCAGCAGCTCCAGACTAGCGGGATTGAACGAGCAGTACTTC	CASSSRLAGLNEQYF
TRBJ2-2	TRBV5-1	.	.	TGCGCCAGCAGCGCCGATATCACCGGGGAGCTGTTTTTT	CASSADITGELFF